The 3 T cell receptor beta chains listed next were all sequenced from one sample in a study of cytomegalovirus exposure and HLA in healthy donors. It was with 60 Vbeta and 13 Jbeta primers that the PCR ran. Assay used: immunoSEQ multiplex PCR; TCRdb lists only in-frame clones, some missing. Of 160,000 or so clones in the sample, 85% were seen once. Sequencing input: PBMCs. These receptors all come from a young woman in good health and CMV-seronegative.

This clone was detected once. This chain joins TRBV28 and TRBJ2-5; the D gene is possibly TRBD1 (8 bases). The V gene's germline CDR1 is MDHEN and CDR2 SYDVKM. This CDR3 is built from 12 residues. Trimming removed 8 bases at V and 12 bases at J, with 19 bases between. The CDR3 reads CASGGGGQDKYF. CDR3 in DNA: TGTGCCAGCGGCGGCGGGGGACAGGATAAGTACTTC.

The CDR3: CASGRENGELFF. CDR3 nucleotides: TGTGCCAGTGGGCGGGAGAACGGGGAGCTGTTTTTT. V and J are TRBV19 and TRBJ2-2; 7 bases map to TRBD2. CDR3 length equals 12 residues. Unmatched junction bases numbered 4, after V lost 8 bases and J lost 7 bases. The germline CDR1 and CDR2 sequences are LNHDA and SQIVND (reference sequence).

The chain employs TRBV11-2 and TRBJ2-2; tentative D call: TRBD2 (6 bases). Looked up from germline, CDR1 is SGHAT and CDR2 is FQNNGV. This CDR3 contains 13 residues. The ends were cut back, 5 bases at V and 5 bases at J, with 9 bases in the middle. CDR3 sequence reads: CASSNRGTGELFF. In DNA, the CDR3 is TGTGCCAGCAGCAACCGGGGGACCGGGGAGCTGTTTTTT.